The 2 T cell receptor beta chains below were found in one sample sequenced in a study of blood T cell repertoires in COVID-19. Data came from immunoSEQ multiplex PCR; TCRdb stores just in-frame clones and leaves some out. The table records about 180,000 clones, approximately 85% of them present only once. Sequencing was performed on peripheral blood. Source of these receptors: a woman aged 80 or older with acute or convalescent COVID-19.

The chain couples TRBV4-2 to TRBJ2-3, with a weak D call TRBD1 (6 bases). In germline, CDR1 is LGHNA, CDR2 YNFKEQ. V was cut by 1 base and J by 4 bases, with 15 bases left in between. CDR3 length: 16 residues. Here the CDR3 reads CASSQGTAQRADTQYF. CDR3 DNA sequence: TGTGCCAGCAGCCAAGGGACAGCCCAACGGGCAGATACGCAGTATTTT.

In this sample, this clone turned up once. The V and J genes are TRBV19 and TRBJ1-4; TRBD1 might be the D (6 bases). V was shortened by 2 bases and J by 6 bases, with 13 bases between the two germline ends. Germline loops: CDR1 LNHDA, CDR2 SQIVND (reference sequence). The CDR3 loop spans 15 amino acids. The CDR3 region has the DNA TGTGCCAGTAGTATACCGAACAGGGACCATGAAAAACTGTTTTTT. It is translated as CASSIPNRDHEKLFF.